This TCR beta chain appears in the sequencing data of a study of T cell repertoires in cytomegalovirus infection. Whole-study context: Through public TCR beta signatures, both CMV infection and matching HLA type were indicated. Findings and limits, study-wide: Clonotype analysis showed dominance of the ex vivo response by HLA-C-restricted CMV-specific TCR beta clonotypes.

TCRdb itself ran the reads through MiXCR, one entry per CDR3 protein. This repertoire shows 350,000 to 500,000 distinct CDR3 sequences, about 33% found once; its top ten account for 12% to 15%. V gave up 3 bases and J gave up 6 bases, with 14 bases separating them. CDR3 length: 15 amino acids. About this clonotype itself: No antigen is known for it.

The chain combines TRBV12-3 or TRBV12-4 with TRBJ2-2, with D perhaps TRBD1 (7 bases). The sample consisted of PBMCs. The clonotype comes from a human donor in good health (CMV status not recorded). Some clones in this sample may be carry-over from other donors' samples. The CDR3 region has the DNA TGTGCCAGCAGTTTTCTCAGGGGGACTTCCGGGGAGCTGTTTTTT. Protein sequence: CASSFLRGTSGELFF.